The 23 T cell receptor beta chains listed next were all sequenced from one sample in a study of PD-1 blockade in mismatch repair-deficient tumors. Repertoires were generated with immunoSEQ multiplex PCR, while TCRdb's copy carries only in-frame clones and drops some. The data contain some 120,000 clones, around 80% of them singletons. The sequences come from peripheral blood, collected 60 weeks after starting pembrolizumab. Receptors were obtained from an adult with mismatch repair-deficient cancer.

The chain uses TRBV28 and TRBJ1-4; no firm D call. CDR3 size: 14 residues. The ends were cut back, 4 bases at V and 0 bases at J, with 6 bases in the middle. Germline V gene lookup returns CDR1 MDHEN and CDR2 SYDVKM. The CDR3 DNA reads as TGTGCCAGCAGTTCAGGTTCAACTAATGAAAAACTGTTTTTT. It encodes CASSSGSTNEKLFF. Drawing the rest from reference TRBV28 and TRBJ1-4, the complete variable domain is DVKVTQSSRYLVKRTGEKVFLECVQDMDHENMFWYRQDPGLGLRLIYFSYDVKMKEKGDIPEGYSVSREKKERFSLILESASTNQTSMYLCASSSGSTNEKLFFGSGTQLSVL.

The genes are TRBV4-1 and TRBJ2-1; TRBD2 might be the D (6 bases). The CDR3 totals 16 residues. Trimming removed 1 base at V and 3 bases at J, with 13 bases between. Germline loops: CDR1 MGHRA, CDR2 YSYEKL. CDR3: CASSQGRLASYNEQFF. Here the CDR3 DNA reads TGCGCCAGCAGCCAAGGGAGGCTAGCGAGCTACAATGAGCAGTTCTTC.

V usage is TRBV21-1 and J usage is TRBJ2-1; the D call TRBD2 from the table was never checked on the DNA. TRBV21-1 has pseudogene status. The CDR3 has 15 amino acids. The chain's CDR3 is CASSKAGTSGWMQFF. CDR3 DNA sequence: TGTGCCAGCAGCAAAGCGGGAACTAGCGGGTGGATGCAGTTCTTC.

The CDR3 bases are TGTGCCAGCAGTTATGGGATTGATCAGCCCCAGCATTTT. Translation gives CASSYGIDQPQHF. The rearrangement uses TRBV6-1 and TRBJ1-5; no firm D call. The CDR3 extends over 13 amino acids. The germline gives CDR1 MNHNS, CDR2 SASEGT. V was clipped by 5 bases and J by 5 bases, with 10 bases between them.

The rearrangement links TRBV7-3 to TRBJ1-1, with D unclear. Trimming took off 4 bases at V and 1 base at J, with 7 bases between the two ends. The CDR3 loop spans 13 amino acids. Per the germline V gene, CDR1 is SGHTA and CDR2 is FQGTGA. CDR3 residues: CASSWGSNTEAFF. CDR3 bases: TGTGCCAGCAGCTGGGGATCGAACACTGAAGCTTTCTTT.

V usage is TRBV9 and J usage is TRBJ2-5; maybe TRBD1 (5 bases). The CDR3 spans 14 residues. Trimming took 3 bases from V and 1 from J, leaving 10 bases between them. CDR1 SGDLS and CDR2 YYNGEE come from the germline V gene. CDR3 region: CASSASGSQETQYF. In DNA form, the CDR3 reads TGTGCCAGCAGCGCCTCAGGGTCCCAAGAGACCCAGTACTTC.

The genes are TRBV5-1 and TRBJ2-1; TRBD1 matches at 9 bases. This CDR3 has 15 amino acids. The germline V gene has CDR1 SGHRS and CDR2 YFSETQ. With V trimmed by 0 bases and J by 9 bases, 7 bases remained unmatched. The CDR3 spells CASSLGRTGAVEQFF. The CDR3 DNA reads as TGCGCCAGCAGCTTGGGTCGGACAGGGGCGGTTGAGCAGTTCTTC.

This chain links TRBV14 with TRBJ2-5; D gene uncertain. The CDR3 length is 15 residues. CDR1 SGHDN and CDR2 FVKESK come from the germline V gene. With 4 bases removed from V and 5 bases from J, the gap between germline ends came to 17 bases. CDR3 sequence reads: CASSRAMGMRETQYF. The CDR3 nucleotides read TGTGCCAGCAGCCGGGCGATGGGGATGAGGGAGACCCAGTACTTC.

The table lists this clone with a few counts. The rearrangement uses TRBV9 and TRBJ2-3; 7 bases map to TRBD1. V was clipped by 4 bases and J by 0 bases; unmatched bases: 5. This CDR3 is 15 amino acids long. Germline V CDR1 and CDR2: SGDLS, YYNGEE. In DNA, the CDR3 is TGTGCCAGCAGCCCCCGGACAGGAAGCACAGATACGCAGTATTTT. Translated: CASSPRTGSTDTQYF.

The rearrangement links TRBV2 to TRBJ1-1; tentatively, D is TRBD1 (5 bases). Germline V CDR1 and CDR2: SNHLY, FYNNEI. V lost 6 bases and J lost 6, with 11 bases in between. The length of the CDR3 is 12 residues. The CDR3 DNA reads TGTGCCAGCAGCCGGCAGGGCCCTGAAGCTTTCTTT. The encoded protein is CASSRQGPEAFF. Using reference TRBV2 and TRBJ1-1 for the parts outside the CDR3, the full variable domain is EPEVTQTPSHQVTQMGQEVILRCVPISNHLYFYWYRQILGQKVEFLVSFYNNEISEKSEIFDDQFSVERPDGSNFTLKIRSTKLEDSAMYFCASSRQGPEAFFGQGTRLTVV.

CDR3 in amino acids: CASSVASGGAYNEQFF. CDR3 coding DNA: TGTGCCAGCAGCGTAGCCTCGGGAGGAGCGTACAATGAGCAGTTCTTC. The V and J genes are TRBV9 and TRBJ2-1, with TRBD2 matching over 7 bases. V lost 0 bases, J lost 4 bases, and 7 bases stayed unmatched. The CDR3 loop spans 16 amino acids. Germline V gene lookup returns CDR1 SGDLS and CDR2 YYNGEE. The variable domain in full, completed from reference TRBV9 and TRBJ2-1, reads DSGVTQTPKHLITATGQRVTLRCSPRSGDLSVYWYQQSLDQGLQFLIQYYNGEERAKGNILERFSAQQFPDLHSELNLSSLELGDSALYFCASSVASGGAYNEQFFGPGTRLTVL.

The CDR3 DNA reads as TGTGCCAGCAGTGTCGGACAGGGGCCCTACGAGCAGTACTTC. It translates to CASSVGQGPYEQYF. This chain joins TRBV6-1 and TRBJ2-7; 9 positions match TRBD1. V lost 4 bases, J lost 2 bases, and 3 bases stayed unmatched. CDR1 and CDR2 (germline): MNHNS, SASEGT. CDR3 length equals 14 residues.

The chain combines TRBV11-2 with TRBJ2-2, with TRBD1 identical over 8 bases. This CDR3 is built from 13 residues. V gave up 5 bases and J gave up 6 bases; unmatched junction bases: 2. Germline CDR1 reads SGHAT; CDR2 reads FQNNGV. CDR3 in DNA: TGTGCCAGCAGCCGACAGGGGCCCGGGGAGCTGTTTTTT. It codes for CASSRQGPGELFF. Full variable domain (missing parts from reference TRBV11-2 and TRBJ2-2): EAGVAQSPRYKIIEKRQSVAFWCNPISGHATLYWYQQILGQGPKLLIQFQNNGVVDDSQLPKDRFSAERLKGVDSTLKIQPAKLEDSAVYLCASSRQGPGELFFGEGSRLTVL.

This sequence joins TRBV5-1 and TRBJ2-7; D perhaps matches TRBD1 (6 bases). Germline V gene sequence: CDR1 SGHRS, CDR2 YFSETQ. The CDR3 runs to 14 residues. V dropped 5 bases and J dropped 5 bases, with 17 bases sitting between them. CDR3 in DNA: TGCGCCAGCAGTCAGCTACAGGGCGGCCACGAGCAGTACTTC. Protein: CASSQLQGGHEQYF.

V and J are TRBV5-4 and TRBJ2-3; 12 positions agree with TRBD2. Germline CDR1 is SGHNT and CDR2 is YYREEE (reference sequence). This CDR3 comprises 16 residues. J lost 2 bases, V lost 2 bases, and 3 bases had no gene match. The CDR3 sequence: CASSLLAGGFTDTQYF. CDR3 nucleotide sequence: TGTGCCAGCAGCTTACTAGCGGGAGGCTTCACAGATACGCAGTATTTT.

About this clone: With a much larger clone just one base away, this may be a read error. The V call is TRBV21-1, the J call TRBJ1-1. TRBV21-1 is annotated as a pseudogene. CDR3 length: 13 amino acids. CDR3 amino acids: CASSELENTEAFF. The CDR3 DNA reads TGTGCCAGCAGTGAATTGGAGAACACTGAAGCTTTCTTT.

CDR3 coding DNA: TGTGCCAGCAGTGGACAGGTTCAAGAGACCCAGTACTTC. This sequence encodes CASSGQVQETQYF. The chain uses TRBV2 and TRBJ2-5; D might be TRBD1 (6 bases). The CDR3 spans 13 residues. The V end lost 4 bases, the J end lost 2 bases, and 8 bases lay between the germline ends. Looked up from germline, CDR1 is SNHLY and CDR2 is FYNNEI.

The chain recombines TRBV4-1 with TRBJ2-7; 11 bases map to TRBD2. Trimming removed 1 base from V and 6 bases from J; junction bases left unmatched: 8. The germline V gene encodes CDR1 MGHRA and CDR2 YSYEKL. This CDR3 is built from 16 residues. CDR3 loop: CASSQVRLAGGREQYF. The CDR3 nucleotides are TGCGCCAGCAGCCAAGTACGGCTAGCGGGAGGACGCGAGCAGTACTTC.

In its sample, this clone was seen a few times. This chain links TRBV11-2 with TRBJ2-7; 10 nucleotides match TRBD2. The germline gives CDR1 SGHAT, CDR2 FQNNGV. The length of the CDR3 is 15 residues. Trimming removed 1 base from V and 3 bases from J; junction bases left unmatched: 3. The CDR3 bases are TGTGCCAGCAGCTTAGGGCTAGCGGGAGTCTACGAGCAGTACTTC. It encodes CASSLGLAGVYEQYF.

J is TRBJ2-1 and V is TRBV30; D is undetermined. The CDR3 has 14 amino acids. The V end lost 0 bases, the J end lost 5 bases, and 11 bases lay between the germline ends. Per the germline V gene, CDR1 is GTSNPN and CDR2 is SVGIG (reference sequence). Written as DNA, the CDR3 is TGTGCCTGGAGTGTACTGAGTGAGCACAATGAGCAGTTCTTC. Its protein product is CAWSVLSEHNEQFF.

The V call is TRBV7-3, the J call TRBJ2-1; 10 positions match TRBD2. CDR1 SGHTA and CDR2 FQGTGA come from the germline V gene. The V and J ends lost 6 bases and 4 bases, in that order; junction bases with no gene match: 6. The CDR3 is 15 amino acids. The chain's CDR3 is CASSSSGRGYNEQFF. CDR3 bases: TGTGCCAGCAGTTCTAGCGGGAGAGGGTACAATGAGCAGTTCTTC.

This clone was counted once. The V and J genes are TRBV7-8 and TRBJ2-1, with TRBD1 matching over 11 bases. Germline V gene sequence: CDR1 SGHVS, CDR2 FQNEAQ. With V trimmed by 5 bases and J by 4 bases, 10 bases remained unmatched. This CDR3 is built from 17 residues. The DNA of the CDR3 is TGTGCCAGCAGCCAGGACAGGGGGCTAGTTAGGTACAATGAGCAGTTCTTC. The encoded protein is CASSQDRGLVRYNEQFF.

The V gene is TRBV7-2, the J gene TRBJ1-5; TRBD1 aligns across 8 bases. CDR1 and CDR2 (germline): SGHTA, FQGNSA. The CDR3 consists of 19 residues. V lost 4 bases to trimming and J lost 6 bases; unmatched junction nucleotides: 20. The CDR3 reads CASSSCKTGVTCFGQPQHF. The CDR3 DNA sequence: TGTGCCAGCAGCTCCTGTAAGACAGGGGTCACTTGTTTCGGTCAGCCCCAGCATTTT.